This TCR beta chain was sequenced for a study of blood T cell repertoires in COVID-19. This CDR3 has 15 amino acids. The trim removed 6 bases at V and 5 bases at J, leaving 8 bases unmatched. Germline CDR1 is SGHTA and CDR2 is FQGNSA. Sequencing was performed with immunoSEQ multiplex PCR; in TCRdb, only in-frame clones are kept and a portion is missing. Here the sample spans 170,000 or so clones, less than 90% being singletons. The source of this sequence is a man in his late teens or twenties with active or convalescent COVID-19. The chain is built from TRBV7-2 and TRBJ2-5; 11 nucleotides match TRBD2. The sample taken for sequencing was peripheral blood. CDR3: CASSSRTSGWETQYF. CDR3 DNA: TGTGCCAGCAGTTCCCGGACTAGCGGGTGGGAGACCCAGTACTTC.